Presented here are 31 T cell receptor beta chains from one specimen sequenced in a study of Graves' ophthalmopathy and Graves' hyperthyroidism (dated by TCRdb to the late 2010s). Sequencing was carried out with an Illumina HiSeq 2000. For repertoire sequencing, TCR beta CDR3 regions were amplified from RNA transcripts. A first-round RT-PCR used HTBI primers with the Qiagen OneStep RT-PCR kit, followed by a second-round multiplex PCR, size selection and purification. TCRdb reprocessed the public reads (quality trimming at Q25 with fastp, clone calling with MiXCR) and kept in-frame beta chains. A single entry per CDR3 protein holds the most common genes and DNA from its merged rows. Within this sample are some 360,000 distinct CDR3 sequences, with about 15% of them counted one time only. 2% to 3% of the sample is in the top ten clones. The specimen sequenced was peripheral blood. The receptors derive from an adult woman with stable Graves' hyperthyroidism.

This clonotype was found many times. The chain couples TRBV12-3 or TRBV12-4 to TRBJ1-2; 10 bases are shared with TRBD1. J was trimmed by 4 bases and V by 5 bases; bases with no gene match: 1. There are 13 residues in the CDR3. The CDR3 loop is CASSRDRGYGYTF. The CDR3, as DNA: TGTGCCAGCAGTAGGGACAGGGGCTATGGCTACACCTTC.

The chain combines TRBV6-2 or TRBV6-3 with TRBJ2-5; no definite D call. The CDR3 is 14 amino acids. Germline V gene lookup returns CDR1 MNHEY and CDR2 SVGEGT. V lost 8 bases and J lost 6, with 19 bases in between. The CDR3 DNA is TGTGCCAGCTCCGACTTGGGTAGGGTAAAGACCCAGTACTTC. Its protein is CASSDLGRVKTQYF.

Ten or more counts support this clonotype. This chain connects TRBV6-2 or TRBV6-3 to TRBJ2-7; a possible D gene is TRBD2 (5 bases). The CDR3 runs 11 residues. Germline CDR1 and CDR2: MNHEY and SVGEGT. With 8 bases removed from V and 4 bases from J, the gap between germline ends came to 9 bases. The CDR3 sequence: CASLRGYEQYF. CDR3 coding DNA: TGTGCCAGCCTACGAGGGTACGAGCAGTACTTC.

This clonotype was recorded at least ten times. This sequence joins TRBV12-3 or TRBV12-4 and TRBJ1-5; perhaps TRBD1 as D (5 bases). The V and J ends lost 4 bases and 3 bases respectively, with 10 bases between them. This CDR3 is built from 14 residues. The CDR3 bases are TGTGCCAGCAGTTCCGACAGTCCCAATCAGCCCCAGCATTTT. It yields the protein CASSSDSPNQPQHF.

A few counts support this clonotype. V and J are TRBV7-9 and TRBJ1-1; D may be TRBD1 (5 bases). V lost 6 bases to trimming and J lost 1 base, with 15 bases between them. The CDR3 has 15 amino acids. Germline loops: CDR1 SEHNR, CDR2 FQNEAQ (reference sequence). DNA for the CDR3: TGTGCCAGCAGGCCGGAGTGGGGCCCGAACACTGAAGCTTTCTTT. This sequence encodes CASRPEWGPNTEAFF.

This clonotype has at least ten counts. The rearrangement joins TRBV11-2 to TRBJ1-3; D remains unclear. Germline CDR1 is SGHAT and CDR2 is FQNNGV. There are 14 residues in the CDR3. Deletions cut 7 bases from V and 2 bases from J, with 12 bases between. The CDR3 loop is CASTLAGPGNTIYF. Written as DNA, the CDR3 is TGTGCCAGCACCCTCGCAGGCCCTGGAAACACCATATATTTT. The whole variable domain, filled in from reference TRBV11-2 and TRBJ1-3, reads EAGVAQSPRYKIIEKRQSVAFWCNPISGHATLYWYQQILGQGPKLLIQFQNNGVVDDSQLPKDRFSAERLKGVDSTLKIQPAKLEDSAVYLCASTLAGPGNTIYFGEGSWLTVV.

This clonotype has at least ten counts. The V call is TRBV20-1, the J call TRBJ2-7; 8 nucleotides align to TRBD1. V was pared by 0 bases and J by 3 bases, with 10 bases of the junction left unmatched. Per the germline V gene, CDR1 is DFQATT and CDR2 is SNEGSKA (reference sequence). CDR3 length: 16 residues. The CDR3 coding sequence is TGCAGTGCTAGAGAGCGGCGGACAGGGCTTGGCTACGAGCAGTACTTC. This translates into CSARERRTGLGYEQYF.

In this sample, this clonotype turned up many times. This chain joins TRBV7-9 and TRBJ1-6; perhaps TRBD1 as D (5 bases). Per the germline V gene, CDR1 is SEHNR and CDR2 is FQNEAQ (reference sequence). This CDR3 is 16 amino acids long. V lost 5 bases and J lost 8, with 19 bases in between. The CDR3 spells CASSIISDRIYSPLHF. The DNA for the CDR3 is TGTGCCAGCAGCATTATATCCGACAGAATTTATTCACCCCTCCACTTT.

This clonotype showed up many times. This rearrangement joins TRBV12-3 or TRBV12-4 to TRBJ1-1, with D possibly TRBD1 on 5 matching bases. V was cut by 5 bases and J by 0 bases, with 10 bases left in between. The CDR3 is made up of 14 amino acids. CDR3 protein: CASSMTQVNTEAFF. The CDR3 coding sequence is TGTGCCAGCAGTATGACACAGGTGAACACTGAAGCTTTCTTT.

This clonotype was counted at least ten times. This sequence joins TRBV28 and TRBJ2-5, with 16 bases lining up with TRBD2. This CDR3 contains 16 residues. The germline CDR1 and CDR2 sequences are MDHEN and SYDVKM. The junction had 8 bases not matched to a gene; V was cut back by 8 bases and J by 5 bases. In DNA form, the CDR3 reads TGTGCCAGCTTGGGGACTAGCGGGAGGGCCGGGGAGACCCAGTACTTC. Translation: CASLGTSGRAGETQYF.

This clonotype came up many times. This rearrangement joins TRBV6-1 to TRBJ1-6; 7 nucleotides line up with TRBD1. CDR1 is MNHNS and CDR2 is SASEGT in the germline V gene. V trimming: 6 bases; J trimming: 3 bases; junction bases outside the gene matches: 8. The CDR3 consists of 16 residues. The CDR3 region is CASRSDREVYNSPLHF. CDR3 sequence (DNA): TGTGCCAGCAGATCCGACAGGGAGGTCTATAATTCACCCCTCCACTTT.

This clonotype has ten or more counts. The chain recombines TRBV20-1 with TRBJ2-5; TRBD1 matches at 9 bases. The junction had 13 bases not matched to a gene; V was cut back by 7 bases and J by 4 bases. The germline V gene has CDR1 DFQATT and CDR2 SNEGSKA (reference sequence). The CDR3 loop spans 15 amino acids. The CDR3 DNA sequence: TGCAGTGTTGAGACAGGGGGGATCCGGGGAGAGACCCAGTACTTC. Its protein product is CSVETGGIRGETQYF.

The chain has TRBV5-1 and TRBJ2-5; TRBD2 matches at 14 bases. J was trimmed by 3 bases and V by 4 bases; bases with no gene match: 23. CDR1 and CDR2 (germline): SGHRS, YFSETQ. The CDR3 runs 22 residues. The CDR3 DNA sequence: TGCGCCAGCAGCCACACGTTGACGGGACTAGCGGGAGCCGCGACAAGAGAAGAGACCCAGTACTTC. This sequence encodes CASSHTLTGLAGAATREETQYF.

This chain's CDR3 is CASSQGQDINQPQHF. The DNA for the CDR3 is TGTGCCAGCAGCCAAGGACAGGACATCAATCAGCCCCAGCATTTT. The V and J genes are TRBV12-3 or TRBV12-4 and TRBJ1-5; 7 nucleotides line up with TRBD1. The V segment lost 6 bases and the J segment 3 bases; nucleotides outside the gene matches: 8. CDR3 length: 15 residues.

The chain uses TRBV12-3 or TRBV12-4 and TRBJ1-1, with 8 bases fitting TRBD1. CDR3 length: 18 amino acids. With 1 base clipped from V and 1 base from J, the junction kept 11 bases outside the gene matches. The CDR3 nucleotides read TGTGCCAGCAGTTTAGTAGGCCAGGGGGCCGCTAAGAACACTGAAGCTTTCTTT. It is translated as CASSLVGQGAAKNTEAFF.

This clonotype has a count of ten or more. The chain recombines TRBV2 with TRBJ1-5; 7 bases fit TRBD1. Germline values: CDR1 SNHLY, CDR2 FYNNEI. J was trimmed by 4 bases and V by 7 bases; bases with no gene match: 10. The CDR3 is 15 residues long. CDR3 DNA: TGTGCCAGCAACAAAGACAGGGAAGTAAATCAGCCCCAGCATTTT. Amino acid sequence: CASNKDREVNQPQHF.

This clonotype came up many times. The chain recombines TRBV28 with TRBJ2-7; weak D call: TRBD1 (6 bases). The CDR3 is made up of 15 amino acids. From germline, CDR1 is MDHEN and CDR2 SYDVKM. Trimming shortened V by 10 bases and J by 7 bases, and 26 bases separated the two germline ends. The DNA for the CDR3 is TGTGCCACCGGTATTGGGGGCGGGCTACGCGGGGAGCAGTACTTC. It yields the protein CATGIGGGLRGEQYF.

This clonotype occurred many times. The chain employs TRBV28 and TRBJ2-5; D assignment may be TRBD1 or TRBD2 (5 bases each). Trimming shortened V by 7 bases and J by 4 bases, and 19 bases separated the two germline ends. Germline assignment: CDR1 MDHEN and CDR2 SYDVKM. The CDR3 runs to 15 residues. CDR3 amino acids: CASTTMTEEAETQYF. The DNA of the CDR3 is TGTGCCAGCACCACCATGACAGAGGAGGCAGAGACCCAGTACTTC.

The sample holds many counts of this clonotype. The V call is TRBV6-2 or TRBV6-3, the J call TRBJ2-2; no definite D call. Per the germline V gene, CDR1 is MNHEY and CDR2 is SVGEGT. The CDR3 is 14 amino acids. With 2 bases removed from V and 3 bases from J, the gap between germline ends came to 7 bases. The CDR3 region is CASSYDGYTGELFF. The CDR3, as DNA: TGTGCCAGCAGTTACGACGGATACACCGGGGAGCTGTTTTTT.

This clonotype was seen many times. The rearrangement uses TRBV6-1 and TRBJ1-5, with 9 bases fitting TRBD1. V lost 2 bases to trimming and J lost 6 bases; unmatched junction nucleotides: 8. The CDR3 runs to 16 residues. CDR1 is MNHNS and CDR2 is SASEGT in the germline V gene. The CDR3 bases are TGTGCCAGCAGTGAACTTGGGACAGGGATGGGTCAGCCCCAGCATTTT. Translation gives CASSELGTGMGQPQHF.

This clonotype was seen ten or more times. V and J are TRBV5-5 and TRBJ1-5; tentative D call: TRBD1 (6 bases). Per germline, CDR1 SGHKS and CDR2 YYEKEE (reference sequence). The CDR3 is 15 amino acids. V gave up 0 bases and J gave up 6 bases, with 13 bases separating them. The CDR3 here is CASSLARGEGQPQHF. The CDR3, as DNA: TGTGCCAGCAGCTTGGCCAGGGGAGAGGGTCAGCCCCAGCATTTT.

Turning to this clonotype: It is likely a read error, because the conserved phenylalanine at the end of the CDR3 is missing. The rearrangement joins TRBV11-2 to TRBJ2-7; 10 nucleotides match TRBD1. The CDR3 runs to 19 residues. With V trimmed by 5 bases and J by 0 bases, 16 bases remained unmatched. Germline CDR1 reads SGHAT; CDR2 reads FQNNGV. The chain's CDR3 is CASSETPGQGSLVSYEQYY. CDR3 nucleotide sequence: TGTGCCAGCAGCGAAACTCCGGGACAGGGGTCCCTTGTCTCCTACGAGCAGTACTAC.

This clonotype was seen repeatedly, ten times or more. The CDR3 region is CASSLRGLIHEQYF. The CDR3 coding sequence is TGTGCCAGCAGTTTAAGGGGGCTTATCCACGAGCAGTACTTC. The chain is built from TRBV28 and TRBJ2-7, with TRBD1 identical over 7 bases. This CDR3 has 14 amino acids. The junction had 6 bases not matched to a gene; V was cut back by 2 bases and J by 5 bases. Germline assignment: CDR1 MDHEN and CDR2 SYDVKM.

This clonotype was detected many times. This chain uses TRBV19 with TRBJ2-6; maybe TRBD2 (5 bases). Germline CDR1 is LNHDA and CDR2 is SQIVND (reference sequence). The CDR3 runs to 16 residues. Trimming took 3 bases from V and 4 from J, leaving 13 bases between them. CDR3: CASSMAGEGGANVLTF. The CDR3 bases are TGTGCCAGTAGTATGGCAGGCGAGGGAGGGGCCAACGTCCTGACTTTC.

This clonotype was recorded many times. This chain connects TRBV28 to TRBJ2-7; TRBD2 might be the D (7 bases). V gave up 7 bases and J gave up 5 bases, with 15 bases separating them. Germline V CDR1 and CDR2: MDHEN, SYDVKM. CDR3 size: 13 residues. DNA of the CDR3: TGTGCCAGCATCGAGGGGGGGCGCGACGAGCAGTACTTC. It encodes CASIEGGRDEQYF.

Comments on this clonotype: A much larger clone lies a single base off, so this may be a read error. The chain uses TRBV3-1 and TRBJ2-2; TRBD1 is a possible D gene (7 bases). Looked up from germline, CDR1 is LGHDT and CDR2 is YNNKEL (reference sequence). This CDR3 has 12 amino acids. The CDR3 protein is CASSRTGGELCF. The DNA of the CDR3 is TGTGCCAGCAGCCGGACAGGCGGGGAGCTGTGTTTT.

This clonotype appeared a few times. The chain combines TRBV30 with TRBJ2-7; 9 positions match TRBD2. V lost 2 bases, J lost 6 bases, and 5 bases stayed unmatched. This CDR3 comprises 13 residues. The germline V gene encodes CDR1 GTSNPN and CDR2 SVGIG (reference sequence). This CDR3 reads CAWSLAGPFEQYF. Written as DNA, the CDR3 is TGTGCCTGGAGTCTAGCGGGGCCCTTCGAGCAGTACTTC.

With respect to this clonotype: A much larger clone differs by one base, so this may be a read error. The rearrangement links TRBV20-1 to TRBJ1-1; unclear D gene. CDR3 length equals 14 residues. Germline CDR1 is DFQATT and CDR2 is SNEGSKA (reference sequence). V was trimmed by 0 bases and J by 4 bases, leaving 12 bases between them. DNA for the CDR3: TGCAGTGCTAGAGATCCACGGAGGAGCACTGAAGCTTTCTTT. This translates into CSARDPRRSTEAFF.

The chain links TRBV6-2 or TRBV6-3 to TRBJ2-1; D call uncertain. Trimming took 3 bases from V and 3 from J, leaving 6 bases between them. Germline loops: CDR1 MNHEY, CDR2 SVGEGT. The CDR3 has 13 residues. CDR3 sequence (DNA): TGTGCCAGCAGTTATGTGTTCTACAATGAGCAGTTCTTC. Translated: CASSYVFYNEQFF.

This clonotype has ten or more counts. J is TRBJ2-7 and V is TRBV6-5; no firm D call. This CDR3 has 14 amino acids. Trimming took off 0 bases at V and 3 bases at J, with 9 bases between the two ends. Germline CDR1 reads MNHEY; CDR2 reads SVGAGI. The DNA of the CDR3 is TGTGCCAGCAGTTACTCGAGTGGATTCTACGAGCAGTACTTC. Translating gives CASSYSSGFYEQYF.

This clonotype was counted ten times or more. The rearrangement links TRBV28 to TRBJ2-7; 12 bases are shared with TRBD1. The V gene's germline CDR1 is MDHEN and CDR2 SYDVKM. This CDR3 region has 14 residues. Unmatched junction bases numbered 5, after V lost 7 bases and J lost 4 bases. CDR3 sequence: CASTGTGGVYEQYF. CDR3 nucleotide sequence: TGTGCCAGCACTGGGACAGGGGGCGTTTACGAGCAGTACTTC. Drawing the rest from reference TRBV28 and TRBJ2-7, the complete variable domain is DVKVTQSSRYLVKRTGEKVFLECVQDMDHENMFWYRQDPGLGLRLIYFSYDVKMKEKGDIPEGYSVSREKKERFSLILESASTNQTSMYLCASTGTGGVYEQYFGPGTRLTVT.